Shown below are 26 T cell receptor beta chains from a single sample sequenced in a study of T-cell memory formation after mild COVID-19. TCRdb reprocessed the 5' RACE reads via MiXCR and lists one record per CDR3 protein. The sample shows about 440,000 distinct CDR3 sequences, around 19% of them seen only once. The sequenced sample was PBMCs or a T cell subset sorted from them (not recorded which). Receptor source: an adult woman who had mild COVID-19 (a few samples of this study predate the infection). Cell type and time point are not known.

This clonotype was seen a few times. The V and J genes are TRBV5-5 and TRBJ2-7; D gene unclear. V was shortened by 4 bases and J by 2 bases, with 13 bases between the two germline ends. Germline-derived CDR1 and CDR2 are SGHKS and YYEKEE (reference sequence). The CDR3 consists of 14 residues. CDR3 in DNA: TGTGCCAGCAGCCCTTTACCCCCGACCTACGAGCAGTACTTC. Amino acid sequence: CASSPLPPTYEQYF.

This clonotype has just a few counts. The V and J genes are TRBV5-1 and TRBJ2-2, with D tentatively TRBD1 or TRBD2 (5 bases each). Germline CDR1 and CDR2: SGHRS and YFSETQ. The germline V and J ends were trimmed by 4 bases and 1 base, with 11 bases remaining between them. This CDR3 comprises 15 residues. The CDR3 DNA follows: TGCGCCAGCAGCGGCCGGGACCAGAACACCGGGGAGCTGTTTTTT. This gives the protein CASSGRDQNTGELFF.

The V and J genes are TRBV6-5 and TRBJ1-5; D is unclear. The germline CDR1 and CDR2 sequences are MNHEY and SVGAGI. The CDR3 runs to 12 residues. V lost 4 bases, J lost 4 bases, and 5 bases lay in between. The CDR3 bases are TGTGCCAGCAGTTCCGAGAATCAGCCCCAGCATTTT. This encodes CASSSENQPQHF.

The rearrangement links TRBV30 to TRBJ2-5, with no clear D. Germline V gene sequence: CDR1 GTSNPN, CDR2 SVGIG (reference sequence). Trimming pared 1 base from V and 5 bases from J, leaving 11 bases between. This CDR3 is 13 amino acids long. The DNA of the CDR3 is TGTGCCTGGAGTGCAAGAGTCGGGGAGACCCAGTACTTC. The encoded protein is CAWSARVGETQYF.

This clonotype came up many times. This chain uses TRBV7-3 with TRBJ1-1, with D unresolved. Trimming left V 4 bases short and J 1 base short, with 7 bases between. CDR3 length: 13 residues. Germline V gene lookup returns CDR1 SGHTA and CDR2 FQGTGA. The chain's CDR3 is CASSSGPNTEAFF. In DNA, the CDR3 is TGTGCCAGCAGCTCCGGGCCGAACACTGAAGCTTTCTTT.

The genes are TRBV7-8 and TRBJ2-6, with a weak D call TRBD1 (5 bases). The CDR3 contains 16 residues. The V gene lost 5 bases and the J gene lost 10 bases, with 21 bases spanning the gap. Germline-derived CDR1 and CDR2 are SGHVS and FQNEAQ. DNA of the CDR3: TGTGCCAGCAGCCTGACCCAGACAGCGAAAACGAACGTCCTGACTTTC. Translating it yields CASSLTQTAKTNVLTF. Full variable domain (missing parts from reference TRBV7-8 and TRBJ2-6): GAGVSQSPRYKVAKRGQDVALRCDPISGHVSLFWYQQALGQGPEFLTYFQNEAQLDKSGLPSDRFFAERPEGSVSTLKIQRTQQEDSAVYLCASSLTQTAKTNVLTFGAGSRLTVL.

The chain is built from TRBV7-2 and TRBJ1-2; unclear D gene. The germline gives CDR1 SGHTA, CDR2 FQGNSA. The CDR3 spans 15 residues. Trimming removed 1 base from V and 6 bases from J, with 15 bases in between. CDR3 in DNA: TGTGCCAGCAGCTTAGGAGGGCATCCGACCCATGGCTACACCTTC. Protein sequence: CASSLGGHPTHGYTF.

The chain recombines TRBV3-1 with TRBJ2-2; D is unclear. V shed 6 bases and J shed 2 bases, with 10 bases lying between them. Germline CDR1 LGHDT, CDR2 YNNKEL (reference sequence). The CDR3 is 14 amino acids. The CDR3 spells CASRGRPNTGELFF. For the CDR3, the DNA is TGTGCCAGCAGAGGACGGCCCAACACCGGGGAGCTGTTTTTT.

CDR3 sequence: CASSKAVSGKGGNTEAFF. CDR3 DNA: TGTGCCAGCAGCAAAGCAGTGTCTGGGAAGGGAGGAAACACTGAAGCTTTCTTT. The rearrangement links TRBV21-1 to TRBJ1-1. TRBV21-1 is given as a pseudogene. The CDR3 has 18 amino acids.

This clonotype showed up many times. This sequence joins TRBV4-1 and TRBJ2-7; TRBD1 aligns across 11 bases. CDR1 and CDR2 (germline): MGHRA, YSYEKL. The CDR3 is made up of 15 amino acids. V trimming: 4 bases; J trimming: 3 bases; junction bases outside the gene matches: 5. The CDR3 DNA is TGCGCCAGCAGCCGGACAGGGGGCGCAGACTACGAGCAGTACTTC. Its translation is CASSRTGGADYEQYF.

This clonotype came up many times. CDR3 sequence reads: CASSFGDRGYNEQFF. The CDR3 DNA follows: TGCGCCAGCAGCTTCGGGGACAGGGGGTACAATGAGCAGTTCTTC. This chain joins TRBV5-1 and TRBJ2-1; 11 bases fit TRBD1. The CDR3 contains 15 residues. With 2 bases clipped from V and 4 bases from J, the junction kept 2 bases outside the gene matches. Germline CDR1 reads SGHRS; CDR2 reads YFSETQ.

CDR3 loop: CASSQGDFGAGYTF. CDR3 coding DNA: TGTGCCAGCAGCCAAGGCGACTTTGGAGCTGGCTACACCTTC. The chain combines TRBV3-1 with TRBJ1-2; unclear D gene. This CDR3 has 14 residues. V was pared by 1 base and J by 7 bases, with 13 bases between. Germline V lookup: CDR1 LGHDT, CDR2 YNNKEL (reference sequence).

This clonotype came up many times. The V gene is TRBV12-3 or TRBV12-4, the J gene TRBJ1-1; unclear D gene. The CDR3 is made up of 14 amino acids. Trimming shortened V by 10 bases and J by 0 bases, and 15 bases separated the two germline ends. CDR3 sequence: CATGIGRMNTEAFF. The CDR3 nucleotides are TGTGCCACTGGGATCGGGCGGATGAACACTGAAGCTTTCTTT.

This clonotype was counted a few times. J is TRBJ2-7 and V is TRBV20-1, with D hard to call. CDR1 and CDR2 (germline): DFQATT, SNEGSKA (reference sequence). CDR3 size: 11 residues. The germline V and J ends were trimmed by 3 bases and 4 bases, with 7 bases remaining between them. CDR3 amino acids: CSASGPYEQYF. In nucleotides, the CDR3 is TGCAGTGCTAGCGGCCCTTACGAGCAGTACTTC.

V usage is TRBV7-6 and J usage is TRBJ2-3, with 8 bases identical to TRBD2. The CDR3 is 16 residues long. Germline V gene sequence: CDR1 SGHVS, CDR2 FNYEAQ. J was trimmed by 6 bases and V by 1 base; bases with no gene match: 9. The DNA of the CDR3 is TGTGCCAGCAGCTTAGGTAGCGGGGTAACAGGGGATACGCAGTATTTT. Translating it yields CASSLGSGVTGDTQYF.

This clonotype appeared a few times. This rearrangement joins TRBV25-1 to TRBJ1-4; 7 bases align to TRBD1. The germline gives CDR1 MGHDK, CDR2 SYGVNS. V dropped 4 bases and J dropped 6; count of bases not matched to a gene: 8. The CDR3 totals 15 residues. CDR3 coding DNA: TGTGCCAGCAGTGCCTCACAGGGGAGAGATGAAAAACTGTTTTTT. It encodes CASSASQGRDEKLFF.

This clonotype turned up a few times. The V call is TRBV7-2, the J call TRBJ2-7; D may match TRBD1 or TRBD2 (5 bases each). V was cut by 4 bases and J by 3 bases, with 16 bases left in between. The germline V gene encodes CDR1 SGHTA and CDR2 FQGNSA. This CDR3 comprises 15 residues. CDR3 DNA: TGTGCCAGCAGCTATCGAGGGGAGCGAGGCTACGAGCAGTACTTC. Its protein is CASSYRGERGYEQYF. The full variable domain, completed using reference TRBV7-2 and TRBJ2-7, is GAGVSQSPSNKVTEKGKDVELRCDPISGHTALYWYRQSLGQGLEFLIYFQGNSAPDKSGLPSDRFSAERTGGSVSTLTIQRTQQEDSAVYLCASSYRGERGYEQYFGPGTRLTVT.

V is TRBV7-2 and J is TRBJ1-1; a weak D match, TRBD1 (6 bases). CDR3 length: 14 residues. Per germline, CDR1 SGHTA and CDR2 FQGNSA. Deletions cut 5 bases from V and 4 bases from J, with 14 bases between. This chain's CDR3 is CASSATQGRTEAFF. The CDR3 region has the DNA TGTGCCAGCAGCGCGACACAGGGCCGCACTGAAGCTTTCTTT.

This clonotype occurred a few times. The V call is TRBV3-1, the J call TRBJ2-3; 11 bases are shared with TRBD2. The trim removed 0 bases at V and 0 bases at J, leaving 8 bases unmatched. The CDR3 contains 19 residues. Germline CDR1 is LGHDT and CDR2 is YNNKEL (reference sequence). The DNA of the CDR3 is TGTGCCAGCAGCCAAGATCGACTAGCGGGGATACCTAGCACAGATACGCAGTATTTT. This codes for CASSQDRLAGIPSTDTQYF.

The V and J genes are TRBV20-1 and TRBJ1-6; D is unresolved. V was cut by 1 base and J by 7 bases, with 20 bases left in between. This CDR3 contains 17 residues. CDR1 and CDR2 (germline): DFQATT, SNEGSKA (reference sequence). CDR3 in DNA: TGCAGTGCTAGAGGGACTTCTACTAAAGACGGGAATTCACCCCTCCACTTT. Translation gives CSARGTSTKDGNSPLHF.

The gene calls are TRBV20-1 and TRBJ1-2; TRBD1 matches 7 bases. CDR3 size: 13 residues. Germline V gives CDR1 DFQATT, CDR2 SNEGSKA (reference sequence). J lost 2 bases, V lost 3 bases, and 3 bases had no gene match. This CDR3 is CSASLGQNYGYTF. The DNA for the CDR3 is TGCAGTGCTAGCCTGGGACAGAACTATGGCTACACCTTC.

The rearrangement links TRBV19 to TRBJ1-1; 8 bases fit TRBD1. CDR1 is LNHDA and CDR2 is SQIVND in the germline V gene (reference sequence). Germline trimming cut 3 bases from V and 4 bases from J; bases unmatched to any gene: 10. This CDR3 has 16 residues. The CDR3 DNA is TGTGCCAGTAGTATCCGGACAGGGCGGAGGAGCACTGAAGCTTTCTTT. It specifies CASSIRTGRRSTEAFF. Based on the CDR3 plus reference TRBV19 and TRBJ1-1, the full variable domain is DGGITQSPKYLFRKEGQNVTLSCEQNLNHDAMYWYRQDPGQGLRLIYYSQIVNDFQKGDIAEGYSVSREKKESFPLTVTSAQKNPTAFYLCASSIRTGRRSTEAFFGQGTRLTVV.

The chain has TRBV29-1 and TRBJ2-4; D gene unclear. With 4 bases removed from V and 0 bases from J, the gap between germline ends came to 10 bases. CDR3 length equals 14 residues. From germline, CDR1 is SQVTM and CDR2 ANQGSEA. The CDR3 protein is CSVAGLLAKNIQYF. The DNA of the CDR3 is TGCAGCGTTGCAGGCCTCCTAGCCAAAAACATTCAGTACTTC.

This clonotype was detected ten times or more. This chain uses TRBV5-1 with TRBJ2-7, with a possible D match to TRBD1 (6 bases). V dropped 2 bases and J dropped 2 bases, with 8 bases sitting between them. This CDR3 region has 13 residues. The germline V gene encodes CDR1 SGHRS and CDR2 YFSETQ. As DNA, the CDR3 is TGCGCCAGCAGCTTACAGGGCACCTACGAGCAGTACTTC. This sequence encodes CASSLQGTYEQYF. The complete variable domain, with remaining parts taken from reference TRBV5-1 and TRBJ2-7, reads KAGVTQTPRYLIKTRGQQVTLSCSPISGHRSVSWYQQTPGQGLQFLFEYFSETQRNKGNFPGRFSGRQFSNSRSEMNVSTLELGDSALYLCASSLQGTYEQYFGPGTRLTVT.

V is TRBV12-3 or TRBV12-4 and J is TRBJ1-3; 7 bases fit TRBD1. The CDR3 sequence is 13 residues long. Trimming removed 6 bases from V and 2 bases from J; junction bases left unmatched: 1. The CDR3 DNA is TGTGCCAGCAGAGGGACAGCTGGAAACACCATATATTTT. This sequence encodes CASRGTAGNTIYF.

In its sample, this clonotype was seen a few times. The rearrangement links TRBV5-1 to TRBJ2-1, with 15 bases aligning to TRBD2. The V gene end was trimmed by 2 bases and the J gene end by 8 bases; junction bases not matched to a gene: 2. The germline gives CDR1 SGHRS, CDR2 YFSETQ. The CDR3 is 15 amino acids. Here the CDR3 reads CASSLRTSGGDEQFF. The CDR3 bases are TGCGCCAGCAGCTTAAGGACTAGCGGGGGGGATGAGCAGTTCTTC.